The present entry profiles one T cell receptor (beta chain) with its context. Its specificity is unknown. This sample stems from a study of shared clonotypes between healthy human individuals. Whole-study findings and limits: Generally, naive subsets (rather than memory subsets) showed larger estimated richness. Among several donors, approximately 5% of naive CD4 clonotypes were found in common.

CDR1 SGHTA and CDR2 FQGTGA come from the germline V gene. V was clipped by 5 bases and J by 0 bases, with 17 bases between them. The CDR3 is made up of 18 amino acids. The CD4+ fraction was divided into a CD45RA+ naive subset and a CD45RA-negative memory subset. This table comes from immunoSEQ multiplex PCR, and its TCRdb copy is limited to in-frame clones, with some not included. The sample comprises some 1 million clones, 65% to 80% of which are singletons, and 1.4% rests with the top ten. The rearrangement joins TRBV7-3 to TRBJ2-6, with D possibly being TRBD1 or TRBD2 (6 bases each). The TCR comes from a man between 18 and 35 years old in good health. Material: memory CD4+ T cells sorted from blood. Subset noted: CD45RA-negative fraction. This CDR3 is CASSRPGAFRSGANVLTF. In DNA form, the CDR3 reads TGTGCCAGCAGCCGCCCGGGGGCGTTCCGCTCTGGGGCCAACGTCCTGACTTTC.